This T cell receptor (beta chain) was obtained from a study of CD8 T cells in Susac syndrome. In blood CD8+ and CD4+ T cells, TCR beta underwent sequencing. FACS was used to enrich TEMRA cells, whereas the CD8+ and CD4+ T cells were obtained by negative isolation. The RNA input was about 0.5 to 1 ug, and it was reverse transcribed with random hexamers. Across 54 Vbeta and 13 Jbeta, TCR beta CDR3 was amplified with immunoSEQ multiplex PCR. TCRdb processed the immunoSEQ multiplex PCR reads anew with MiXCR; each CDR3 protein has one entry. The sample yields approximately 80,000 distinct CDR3 sequences, around 90% seen once. CDR1 SGHNT and CDR2 YYREEE come from the germline V gene (reference sequence). The CDR3 sequence is 13 residues long. The V end lost 1 base, the J end lost 3 bases, and 7 bases lay between the germline ends.

The chain employs TRBV5-4 and TRBJ1-1; perhaps TRBD1 as D (5 bases). The sequence was collected from a human donor with multiple sclerosis. The sequenced sample consisted of CD8+ T cells from PBMCs. In nucleotides, the CDR3 is TGTGCCAGCAGCTTGTGGGGGTACACTGAAGCTTTCTTT. Translation: CASSLWGYTEAFF.